This T cell receptor (beta chain) was recorded in a study of cytomegalovirus exposure and HLA in healthy donors. General study points: In a later analysis, specific HLA alleles were associated with over 15,000 TCR beta sequences at a 0.05 false discovery rate. Specificity of three CMV-associated chains for CMV antigens was verified in vitro. When analyzed later, a missense DCLRE1C variant was found to be linked to TCR beta V- and J-gene trimming. Across all donors, roughly uniform sequencing depth was an assumption of the presence/absence analyses.

This clone was counted only a few times. Its target is unknown. The PCR employed 60 Vbeta primers together with 13 Jbeta primers. TCRdb's table, derived via immunoSEQ multiplex PCR, lists solely in-frame clones and lacks some. The table lists fewer than 250,000 clones, about nine tenths of them singletons, with 1% to 1.5% in the top ten. This CDR3 contains 15 residues. The sequence derives from a man aged 25-40 years in good health and CMV-seronegative. What was sequenced was PBMCs. The chain carries TRBV21-1 and TRBJ1-1; the table calls TRBD1, which could not be checked here. TRBV21-1 is marked as a pseudogene. As DNA, the CDR3 is TGTGCCAGCAGCACGCGACAGGGTCGGAGCACTGAAGCTTTCTTT. It codes for CASSTRQGRSTEAFF.